This T cell receptor (beta chain) originates from a study of cytomegalovirus exposure and HLA in healthy donors. General study findings and limits: Evidence from a later analysis indicated that most CMV-associated TCR beta chains looked HLA-restricted. In an earlier analysis, most TCR beta V segments were productive about 87% or about 30% of the time. When analyzed later, a missense DCLRE1C variant was found to be linked to TCR beta V- and J-gene trimming.

About this clone itself: The antigen is unknown.

Amplification used 60 Vbeta primers and 13 Jbeta primers. Study processing details: In a later analysis, the count reached 76 million or so unique TCR beta chains, with roughly 9.9 million shared. TCRdb's table, derived via immunoSEQ multiplex PCR, lists solely in-frame clones and lacks some. V and J calls and clone size are given by that table; D and trimming were obtained from the DNA. The sample shows around 130,000 clones, around 80% of them seen only once. The CDR3 is 14 amino acids. J lost 3 bases, V lost 8 bases, and 7 bases had no gene match. Germline V gives CDR1 SGHNT, CDR2 YYREEE (reference sequence).

The origin of this receptor is a woman aged 18-30 years in good health and CMV-seropositive. The J gene is TRBJ1-3, the V gene TRBV5-4; 8 bases map to TRBD1. Sequences were obtained from PBMCs. In DNA, the CDR3 is TGTGCCAGTATGGACAGGGCTAGTGGAAACACCATATATTTT. Protein sequence: CASMDRASGNTIYF.